One and the same sample provided the 8 T cell receptor beta chains below, sequenced in a study of blood T cell repertoires in COVID-19. Some clones are missing from TCRdb's copy, which holds only in-frame ones; the method was immunoSEQ multiplex PCR. The sample carries 350,000 or so clones, roughly nine tenths recorded once. The sequenced sample consisted of peripheral blood. The receptors here all came from an older woman with COVID-19, enrolled during active disease.

The genes are TRBV27 and TRBJ2-7, with D possibly TRBD1 on 6 matching bases. Trimming cost V 5 bases and J 1 base, with 12 bases left between them. The germline V gene has CDR1 MNHEY and CDR2 SMNVEV (reference sequence). CDR3 length: 14 residues. The CDR3 reads CASSTLQGSYEQYF. CDR3 in DNA: TGTGCCAGCAGTACACTACAGGGTTCCTACGAGCAGTACTTC.

The CDR3 nucleotides read TGTGCCAGCAGCCCGGAACAGGGGGCAGACACCGGGGAGCTGTTTTTT. Amino acid sequence: CASSPEQGADTGELFF. The J gene is TRBJ2-2, the V gene TRBV5-6, with 9 bases matching TRBD1. The CDR3 has 16 amino acids. The V gene's germline CDR1 is SGHDT and CDR2 YYEEEE. Trimming cost V 4 bases and J 3 bases; bases outside gene matches: 7.

V gene TRBV28 combines with J gene TRBJ1-2, with 7 nucleotides matching TRBD1. Germline V gene sequence: CDR1 MDHEN, CDR2 SYDVKM. The CDR3 spans 14 residues. Germline trimming cut 5 bases from V and 2 bases from J; bases unmatched to any gene: 5. The CDR3 protein is CASSGDRVNYGYTF. The CDR3 region has the DNA TGTGCCAGCAGTGGGGACAGAGTGAACTATGGCTACACCTTC.

The CDR3 is CASSSYTDRDTGELFF. DNA of the CDR3: TGTGCCAGCAGCTCATACACAGACAGGGACACCGGGGAGCTGTTTTTT. J is TRBJ2-2 and V is TRBV5-6; 7 nucleotides agree with TRBD1. The junction had 8 bases not matched to a gene; V was cut back by 3 bases and J by 3 bases. Looked up from germline, CDR1 is SGHDT and CDR2 is YYEEEE. The CDR3 loop spans 16 amino acids.

This chain links TRBV18 with TRBJ2-1; 7 bases match TRBD1. Per germline, CDR1 KGHSH and CDR2 LQKENI. The V segment lost 5 bases and the J segment 2 bases; nucleotides outside the gene matches: 9. The CDR3 is 16 residues long. The CDR3 nucleotides are TGTGCCAGCTCAGCAAAACAGGGGAATCCCTACAATGAGCAGTTCTTC. Translation: CASSAKQGNPYNEQFF.

The chain has TRBV7-9 and TRBJ2-5, with a possible D match to TRBD1 (6 bases). Germline assignment: CDR1 SEHNR and CDR2 FQNEAQ (reference sequence). The CDR3 consists of 14 residues. V dropped 2 bases and J dropped 1 base, with 8 bases sitting between them. The CDR3 DNA reads TGTGCCAGCAGCTTACAGGGGATCCAAGAGACCCAGTACTTC. Translating it yields CASSLQGIQETQYF.

In regard to this clone: The sample holds other DNA sequences that translate to the same CDR3. J is TRBJ1-3 and V is TRBV19; D possibly corresponds to TRBD1 (5 bases). V gave up 5 bases and J gave up 4 bases, with 12 bases separating them. The CDR3 runs to 14 residues. Germline values: CDR1 LNHDA, CDR2 SQIVND (reference sequence). The CDR3 DNA reads TGTGCCAGTAGTCCTCGGGGGAGCGGAAACACCATATATTTT. Translated, it gives CASSPRGSGNTIYF.

V usage is TRBV6-6 and J usage is TRBJ1-6, with 7 bases fitting TRBD1. The length of the CDR3 is 13 residues. The V gene end was trimmed by 8 bases and the J gene end by 10 bases; junction bases not matched to a gene: 8. Per germline, CDR1 MNHNY and CDR2 SVGAGI (reference sequence). CDR3 nucleotide sequence: TGTGCCAGCGCAGGGGGGTTCGGCTCACCCCTCCACTTT. It yields the protein CASAGGFGSPLHF.